A selection of T cell receptor beta chains follows, all from one sample in a study of blood T cell repertoires in COVID-19. Only in-frame clones appear in the TCRdb table, and some are missing; sequencing was by immunoSEQ multiplex PCR. The sample consists of some 89,000 clones, around 80% of them appearing once. Specimen: peripheral blood. The source of these receptors is a man in his 70s with acute or convalescent COVID-19. CDR3s include the opening cysteine and the closing phenylalanine or tryptophan. D genes are given only for firm matches. Not all rows give a size; the values are once, few, many and, for expanded clones, a class.

cdr3_nt cdr3_aa cdr3_length j_call clone_size v_call d_call
TGTGCCAGCGACACAGGCGGAAGTTATGGCTACACCTTC CASDTGGSYGYTF 13 TRBJ1-2 NA TRBV5-6 NA
TGTGCCAGCAGCGCTCTAGGGGGATTTGGAGAAAAACTGTTTTTT CASSALGGFGEKLFF 15 TRBJ1-4 NA TRBV9 NA
TGTGCCAGCAGTTACGACGGACTTCCGAACACCGGGGAGCTGTTTTTT CASSYDGLPNTGELFF 16 TRBJ2-2 NA TRBV6-6 NA
TGTGCCAGCACCAAACAGTTTCCAGGGCAGCCCCAGCATTTT CASTKQFPGQPQHF 14 TRBJ1-5 NA TRBV28 NA
TGTGCCAGCAGCGCCCTCGGCGGGGGGAATAGTTATCAGCCCCAGCATTTT CASSALGGGNSYQPQHF 17 TRBJ1-5 NA TRBV2 NA
TGTGCCACCAGCGCTCGAAGGGGGGGGGTGTACAATGAGCAGTTCTTC CATSARRGGVYNEQFF 16 TRBJ2-1 NA TRBV15 NA
TGCGCCAGCAGCCAAGACGCACAGGGGGCTCAGCCCCAGCATTTT CASSQDAQGAQPQHF 15 TRBJ1-5 NA TRBV4-1 TRBD1
TGTGCCAGCAGCCAAGATGTGGGGGGGCTAGGGACAGATACGCAGTATTTT CASSQDVGGLGTDTQYF 17 TRBJ2-3 NA TRBV3-1/TRBV3-2 NA
TGTGCCAGCAGCTTCCCGGGACAGGGGCATGGCTACACCTTC CASSFPGQGHGYTF 14 TRBJ1-2 NA TRBV11-2 TRBD1
TGTGCCAGCAGTGGACAGGGGGCAGGAGATACGCAGTATTTT CASSGQGAGDTQYF 14 TRBJ2-3 once TRBV2 TRBD1
TGTGCCAGCAGTTACGACAGGGACGGCACCATATATTTT CASSYDRDGTIYF 13 TRBJ1-3 NA TRBV12-3/TRBV12-4 TRBD1
TGTGCCACCAGCAGGGGACGGGAGGCTGGGGACACTGAAGCTTTCTTT CATSRGREAGDTEAFF 16 TRBJ1-1 NA TRBV15 NA
TGCAGTGCTAGTCCGACAGGGGCCTTTAACTATGGCTACACCTTC CSASPTGAFNYGYTF 15 TRBJ1-2 NA TRBV20-1 TRBD1
TGTGCCAGCAGCTCAAGGGGCGTCGCCGAGCAGTACTTC CASSSRGVAEQYF 13 TRBJ2-7 NA TRBV13 NA
TGTGCCAGCCTAGACAGTGCCTACAATGAGCAGTTCTTC CASLDSAYNEQFF 13 TRBJ2-1 NA TRBV28 NA
TGTGCCAGCAGCAAAGGACAGGGCGGCACCGGGGAGCTGTTTTTT CASSKGQGGTGELFF 15 TRBJ2-2 NA TRBV6-5 TRBD1
TGTGCCAGCAGCGGACTAGCGGGGGCCAATGAGCAGTTCTTC CASSGLAGANEQFF 14 TRBJ2-1 many TRBV11-2 TRBD2
TGCGCCAGCAGCCCGGACGGACTAGCGGGGGTAGGGGAGCTGTTTTTT CASSPDGLAGVGELFF 16 TRBJ2-2 NA TRBV5-1 TRBD2
TGTGCCAGCAGCCAAGTCGGGACAGGGCCCGAAGCTTTCTTT CASSQVGTGPEAFF 14 TRBJ1-1 NA TRBV4-2 TRBD1
TGTGCCAGTAGTATTGGTCAGGTGGGCGCCCAGCCCCAGCATTTT CASSIGQVGAQPQHF 15 TRBJ1-5 many TRBV19 NA